The clone carrying this T cell receptor (beta chain) showed up just a few times. V gave up 3 bases and J gave up 10 bases, with 11 bases separating them. CDR3 size: 11 residues. Germline V gives CDR1 GTSNPN, CDR2 SVGIG (reference sequence). This specimen comes from a study of CD8 T cells in Susac syndrome. The RNA, 0.5 to 1 ug, was put through reverse transcription using random hexamers. TCRdb used MiXCR to reprocess the immunoSEQ multiplex PCR reads, holding one entry per CDR3 protein. The sample contains about 140,000 distinct CDR3 sequences, approximately 95% of which appear only once. This TCR came from a human donor with Susac syndrome. The chain recombines TRBV30 with TRBJ2-3; the D is unclear. What was sequenced was CD8+ T cells from PBMCs. The CDR3 bases are TGTGCCTGGAGACTGGTCGGCGCGCAGTATTTT. This encodes CAWRLVGAQYF. Combining the CDR3 with reference TRBV30 and TRBJ2-3 gives the whole variable domain SQTIHQWPATLVQPVGSPLSLECTVEGTSNPNLYWYRQAAGRGLQLLFYSVGIGQISSEVPQNLSASRPQDRQFILSSKKLLLSDSGFYLCAWRLVGAQYFGPGTRLTVL.